This TCR beta chain comes out of a study of T cell responses to AZD1222 COVID-19 vaccine. Whole-study results and caveats: Donors in the cohort were predominantly white British and more often female, and clonal diversity was possibly underestimated.

Note on this clone: Antigen specificity is unknown.

V trimming: 6 bases; J trimming: 5 bases; junction bases outside the gene matches: 8. The CDR3 runs 15 residues. Germline-derived CDR1 and CDR2 are MNHEY and SVGAGI. Produced via immunoSEQ multiplex PCR; TCRdb's table is partial and in-frame only. The table shows about 120,000 clones, with around nine tenths occurring only once. The sample consisted of peripheral blood, taken on day 0 of AZD1222 vaccination. This sequence joins TRBV6-5 and TRBJ2-7; 12 bases are a match to TRBD1. The receptor was isolated from an adult in good health. In DNA form, the CDR3 reads TGTGCCAGCAGAAGGGACAGGGGGCTTTCTCACGAGCAGTACTTC. This codes for CASRRDRGLSHEQYF.